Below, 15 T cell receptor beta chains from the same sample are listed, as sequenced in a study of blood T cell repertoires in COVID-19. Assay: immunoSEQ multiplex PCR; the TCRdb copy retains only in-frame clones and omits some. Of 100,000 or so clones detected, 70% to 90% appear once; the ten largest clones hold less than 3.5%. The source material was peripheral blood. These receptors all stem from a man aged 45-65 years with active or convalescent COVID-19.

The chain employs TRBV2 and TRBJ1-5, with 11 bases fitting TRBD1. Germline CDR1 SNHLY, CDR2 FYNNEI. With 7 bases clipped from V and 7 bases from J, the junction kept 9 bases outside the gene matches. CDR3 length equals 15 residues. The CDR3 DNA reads TGTGCCAGCAATTCCGGGACAGGGGGTTCACAGCCCCAGCATTTT. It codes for CASNSGTGGSQPQHF. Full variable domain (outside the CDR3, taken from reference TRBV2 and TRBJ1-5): EPEVTQTPSHQVTQMGQEVILRCVPISNHLYFYWYRQILGQKVEFLVSFYNNEISEKSEIFDDQFSVERPDGSNFTLKIRSTKLEDSAMYFCASNSGTGGSQPQHFGDGTRLSIL.

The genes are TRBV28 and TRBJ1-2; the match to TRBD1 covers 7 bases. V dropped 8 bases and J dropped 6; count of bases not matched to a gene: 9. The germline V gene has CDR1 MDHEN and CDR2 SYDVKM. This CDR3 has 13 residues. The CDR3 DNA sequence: TGTGCCAGCGGACTACAGGGGAATGATGGCTACACCTTC. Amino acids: CASGLQGNDGYTF.

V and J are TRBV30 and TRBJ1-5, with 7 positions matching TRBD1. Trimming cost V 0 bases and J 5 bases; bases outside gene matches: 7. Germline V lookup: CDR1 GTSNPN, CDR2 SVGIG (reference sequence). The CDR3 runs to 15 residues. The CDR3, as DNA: TGTGCCTGGAGTGTAGTGACAGGGCTAGATCAGCCCCAGCATTTT. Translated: CAWSVVTGLDQPQHF.

CDR3 protein: CASSDRGGNQPQHF. DNA for the CDR3: TGTGCCAGCTCCGACAGGGGCGGCAATCAGCCCCAGCATTTT. The chain is built from TRBV19 and TRBJ1-5; 8 nucleotides line up with TRBD1. This CDR3 has 14 amino acids. J gave up 2 bases and V 9 bases, and 6 bases lay outside the gene matches. Germline assignment: CDR1 LNHDA and CDR2 SQIVND (reference sequence).

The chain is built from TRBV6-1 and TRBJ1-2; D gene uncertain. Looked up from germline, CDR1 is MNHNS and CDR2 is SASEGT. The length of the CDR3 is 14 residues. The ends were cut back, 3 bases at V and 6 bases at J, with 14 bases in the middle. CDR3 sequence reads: CASSDGLTPHGYTF. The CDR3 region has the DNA TGTGCCAGCAGTGACGGTCTGACACCTCATGGCTACACCTTC.

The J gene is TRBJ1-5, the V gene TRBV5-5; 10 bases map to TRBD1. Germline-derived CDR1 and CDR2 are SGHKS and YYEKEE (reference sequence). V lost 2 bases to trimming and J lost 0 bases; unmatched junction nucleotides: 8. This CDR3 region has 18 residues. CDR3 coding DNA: TGTGCCAGCAGCTTCCGGGACAGGGGCTCTTATAGCAATCAGCCCCAGCATTTT. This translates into CASSFRDRGSYSNQPQHF.

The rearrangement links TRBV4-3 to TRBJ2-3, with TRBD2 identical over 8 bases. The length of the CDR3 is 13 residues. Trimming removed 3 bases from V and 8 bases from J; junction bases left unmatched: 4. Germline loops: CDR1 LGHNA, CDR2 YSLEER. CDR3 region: CASSQGRGGTQYF. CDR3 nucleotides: TGCGCCAGCAGCCAGGGCCGGGGGGGTACGCAGTATTTT.

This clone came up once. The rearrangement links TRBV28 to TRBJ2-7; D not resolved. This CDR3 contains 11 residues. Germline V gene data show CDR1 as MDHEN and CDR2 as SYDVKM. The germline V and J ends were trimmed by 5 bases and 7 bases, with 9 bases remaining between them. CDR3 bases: TGTGCCAGCAGTCCCGTCGGGGAGCAGTACTTC. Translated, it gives CASSPVGEQYF.

This CDR3 reads CASSLEDSRYGYTF. The CDR3 DNA reads TGTGCCAGCAGCTTGGAGGACAGCCGCTATGGCTACACCTTC. This chain joins TRBV5-4 and TRBJ1-2; possibly TRBD1 for D (6 bases). Germline lookup yields CDR1 SGHNT and CDR2 YYREEE (reference sequence). CDR3 length: 14 residues. The V end lost 0 bases, the J end lost 4 bases, and 10 bases lay between the germline ends. The whole variable domain, remainder taken from reference TRBV5-4 and TRBJ1-2, is ETGVTQSPTHLIKTRGQQVTLRCSSQSGHNTVSWYQQALGQGPQFIFQYYREEENGRGNFPPRFSGLQFPNYSSELNVNALELDDSALYLCASSLEDSRYGYTFGSGTRLTVV.

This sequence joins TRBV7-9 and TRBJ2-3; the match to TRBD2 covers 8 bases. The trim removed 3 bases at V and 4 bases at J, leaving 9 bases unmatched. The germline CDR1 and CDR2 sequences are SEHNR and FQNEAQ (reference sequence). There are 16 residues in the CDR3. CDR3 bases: TGTGCCAGCAGCTTCGGGGGGGCCGGTCTATCAGATACGCAGTATTTT. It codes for CASSFGGAGLSDTQYF.

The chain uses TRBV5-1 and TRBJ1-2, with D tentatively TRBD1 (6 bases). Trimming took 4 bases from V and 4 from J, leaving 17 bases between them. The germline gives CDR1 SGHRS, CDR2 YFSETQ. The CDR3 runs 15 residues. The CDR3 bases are TGCGCCAGCAGCCCGGTTGGGGGGGGCCCCTATGGCTACACCTTC. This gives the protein CASSPVGGGPYGYTF.

The CDR3 is CASSPPTGLGEQFF. The CDR3 DNA reads as TGTGCCAGCAGTCCCCCCACCGGGTTGGGTGAGCAGTTCTTC. The rearrangement uses TRBV6-2 or TRBV6-3 and TRBJ2-1; no reliable D call. The CDR3 has 14 residues. Germline V lookup: CDR1 MNHEY, CDR2 SVGEGT. The V and J ends lost 5 bases and 9 bases respectively, with 17 bases between them.

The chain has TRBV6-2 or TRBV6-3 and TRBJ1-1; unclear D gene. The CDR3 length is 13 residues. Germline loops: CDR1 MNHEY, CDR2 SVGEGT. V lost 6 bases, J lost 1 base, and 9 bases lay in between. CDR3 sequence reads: CASSSYKNTEAFF. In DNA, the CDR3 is TGTGCCAGCAGCTCGTACAAGAACACTGAAGCTTTCTTT.

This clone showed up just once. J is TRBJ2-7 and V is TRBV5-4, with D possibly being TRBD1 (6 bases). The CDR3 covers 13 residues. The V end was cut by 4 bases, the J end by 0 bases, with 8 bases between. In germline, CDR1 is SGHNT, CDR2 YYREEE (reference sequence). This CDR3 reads CASSRQASYEQYF. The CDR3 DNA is TGTGCCAGCAGCCGACAGGCCTCCTACGAGCAGTACTTC. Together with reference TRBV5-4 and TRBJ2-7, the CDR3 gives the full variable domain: ETGVTQSPTHLIKTRGQQVTLRCSSQSGHNTVSWYQQALGQGPQFIFQYYREEENGRGNFPPRFSGLQFPNYSSELNVNALELDDSALYLCASSRQASYEQYFGPGTRLTVT.

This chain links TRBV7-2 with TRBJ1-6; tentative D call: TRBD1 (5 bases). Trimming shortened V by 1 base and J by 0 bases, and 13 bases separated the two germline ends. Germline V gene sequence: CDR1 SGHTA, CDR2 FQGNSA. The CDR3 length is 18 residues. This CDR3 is CASSLEGSVFSYNSPLHF. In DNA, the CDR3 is TGTGCCAGCAGCTTAGAGGGGTCCGTCTTCTCCTATAATTCACCCCTCCACTTT.